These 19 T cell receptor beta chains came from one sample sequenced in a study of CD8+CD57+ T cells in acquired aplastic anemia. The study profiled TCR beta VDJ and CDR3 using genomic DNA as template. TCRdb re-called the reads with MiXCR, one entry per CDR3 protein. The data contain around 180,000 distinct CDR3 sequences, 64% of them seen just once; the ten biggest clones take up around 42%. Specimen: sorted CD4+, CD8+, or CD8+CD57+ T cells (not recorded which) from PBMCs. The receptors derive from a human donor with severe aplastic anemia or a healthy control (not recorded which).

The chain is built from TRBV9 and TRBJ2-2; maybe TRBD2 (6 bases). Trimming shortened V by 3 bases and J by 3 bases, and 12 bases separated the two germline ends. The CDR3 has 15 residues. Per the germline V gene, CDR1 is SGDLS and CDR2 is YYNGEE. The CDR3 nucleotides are TGTGCCAGCAGCGCCGGGGGACCAGACACCGGGGAGCTGTTTTTT. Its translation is CASSAGGPDTGELFF.

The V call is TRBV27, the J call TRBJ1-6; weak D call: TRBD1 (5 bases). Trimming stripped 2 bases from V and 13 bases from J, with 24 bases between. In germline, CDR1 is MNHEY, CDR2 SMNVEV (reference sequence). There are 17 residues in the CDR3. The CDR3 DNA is TGTGCCAGCAGTTTAATACCGGTATGGGGGTGGTATTATCCCCTCCACTTT. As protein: CASSLIPVWGWYYPLHF.

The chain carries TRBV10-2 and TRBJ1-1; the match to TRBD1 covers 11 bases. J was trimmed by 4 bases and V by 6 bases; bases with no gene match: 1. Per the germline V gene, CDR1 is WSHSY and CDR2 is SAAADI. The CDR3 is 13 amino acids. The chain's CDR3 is CASRDRGPTEAFF. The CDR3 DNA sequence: TGCGCCAGCAGGGACAGGGGGCCCACTGAAGCTTTCTTT.

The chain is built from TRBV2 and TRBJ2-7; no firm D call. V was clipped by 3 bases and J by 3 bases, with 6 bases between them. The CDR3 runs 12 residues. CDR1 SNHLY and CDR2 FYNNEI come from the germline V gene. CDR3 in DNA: TGTGCCAGCAGTGACGGATTCTACGAGCAGTACTTC. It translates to CASSDGFYEQYF.

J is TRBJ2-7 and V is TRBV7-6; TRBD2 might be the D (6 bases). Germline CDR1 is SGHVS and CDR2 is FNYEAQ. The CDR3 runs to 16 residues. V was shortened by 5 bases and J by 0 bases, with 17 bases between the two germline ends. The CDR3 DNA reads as TGTGCCAGCAGCACTTGGACTAACCTTTACTCCTACGAGCAGTACTTC. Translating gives CASSTWTNLYSYEQYF. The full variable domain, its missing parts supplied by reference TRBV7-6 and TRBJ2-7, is GAGVSQSPRYKVTKRGQDVALRCDPISGHVSLYWYRQALGQGPEFLTYFNYEAQQDKSGLPNDRFSAERPEGSISTLTIQRTEQRDSAMYRCASSTWTNLYSYEQYFGPGTRLTVT.

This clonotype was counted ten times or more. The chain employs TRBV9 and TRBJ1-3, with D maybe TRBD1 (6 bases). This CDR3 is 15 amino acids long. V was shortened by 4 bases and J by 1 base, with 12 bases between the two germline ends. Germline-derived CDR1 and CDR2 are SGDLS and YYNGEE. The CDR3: CASSPQGGSGNTIYF. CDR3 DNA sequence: TGTGCCAGCAGCCCCCAAGGGGGTTCTGGAAACACCATATATTTT.

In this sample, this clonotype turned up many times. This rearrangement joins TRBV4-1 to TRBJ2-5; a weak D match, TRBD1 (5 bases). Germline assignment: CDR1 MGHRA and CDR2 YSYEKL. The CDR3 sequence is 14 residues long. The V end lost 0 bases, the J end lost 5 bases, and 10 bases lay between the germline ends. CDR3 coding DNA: TGCGCCAGCAGCCAAGACAGGGTACAGGAGACCCAGTACTTC. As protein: CASSQDRVQETQYF.

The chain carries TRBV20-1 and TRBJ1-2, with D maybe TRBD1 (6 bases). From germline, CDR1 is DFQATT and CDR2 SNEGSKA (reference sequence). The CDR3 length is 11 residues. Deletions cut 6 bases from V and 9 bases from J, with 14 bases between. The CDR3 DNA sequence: TGCAGTGCACTTAAACAGGGTAGCTACACCTTC. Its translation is CSALKQGSYTF.

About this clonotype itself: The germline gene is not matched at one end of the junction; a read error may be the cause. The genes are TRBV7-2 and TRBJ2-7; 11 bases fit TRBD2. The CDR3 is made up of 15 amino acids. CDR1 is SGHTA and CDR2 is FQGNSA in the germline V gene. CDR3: CASSLTGTSGYELYF. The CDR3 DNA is TGTGCCAGCAGCTTAACCGGGACTAGCGGCTACGAGCTGTACTTC.

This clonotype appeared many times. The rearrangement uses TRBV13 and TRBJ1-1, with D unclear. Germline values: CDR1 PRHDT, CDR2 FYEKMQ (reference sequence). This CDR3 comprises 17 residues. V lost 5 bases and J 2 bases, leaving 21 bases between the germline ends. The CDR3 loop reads CASSKDPFLEDNTEAFF. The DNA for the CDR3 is TGTGCCAGCAGCAAGGACCCCTTCCTAGAGGATAACACTGAAGCTTTCTTT.

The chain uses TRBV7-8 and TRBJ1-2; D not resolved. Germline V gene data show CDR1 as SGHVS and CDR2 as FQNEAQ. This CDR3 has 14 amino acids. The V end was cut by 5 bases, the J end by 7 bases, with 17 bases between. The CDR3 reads CASSPSGGSRGYTF. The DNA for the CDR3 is TGTGCCAGCAGCCCCTCGGGAGGGAGTCGTGGCTACACCTTC. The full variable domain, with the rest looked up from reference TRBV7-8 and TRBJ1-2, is GAGVSQSPRYKVAKRGQDVALRCDPISGHVSLFWYQQALGQGPEFLTYFQNEAQLDKSGLPSDRFFAERPEGSVSTLKIQRTQQEDSAVYLCASSPSGGSRGYTFGSGTRLTVV.

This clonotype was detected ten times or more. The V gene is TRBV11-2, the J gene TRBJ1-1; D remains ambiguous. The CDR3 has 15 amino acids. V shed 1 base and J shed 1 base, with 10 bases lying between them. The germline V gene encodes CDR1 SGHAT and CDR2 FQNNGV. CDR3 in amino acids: CASSLVYGENTEAFF. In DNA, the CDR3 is TGTGCCAGCAGCTTAGTATATGGAGAGAACACTGAAGCTTTCTTT. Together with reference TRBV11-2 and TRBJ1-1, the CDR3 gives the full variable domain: EAGVAQSPRYKIIEKRQSVAFWCNPISGHATLYWYQQILGQGPKLLIQFQNNGVVDDSQLPKDRFSAERLKGVDSTLKIQPAKLEDSAVYLCASSLVYGENTEAFFGQGTRLTVV.

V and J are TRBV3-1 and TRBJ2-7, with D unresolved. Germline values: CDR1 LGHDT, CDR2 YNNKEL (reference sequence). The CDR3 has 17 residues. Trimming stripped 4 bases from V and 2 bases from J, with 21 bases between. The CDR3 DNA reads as TGTGCCAGCAGCCGAAAGGGCATGGCAGAGGTCCCCTACGAGCAGTACTTC. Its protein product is CASSRKGMAEVPYEQYF.

The chain's CDR3 is CAGYRDRGSEAFF. The CDR3 coding sequence is TGTGCCGGTTACCGGGACAGGGGCTCTGAAGCTTTCTTT. The rearrangement joins TRBV2 to TRBJ1-1; TRBD1 matches 10 bases. V lost 11 bases, J lost 6 bases, and 9 bases stayed unmatched. The CDR3 totals 13 residues. Germline lookup yields CDR1 SNHLY and CDR2 FYNNEI. Together with reference TRBV2 and TRBJ1-1, the CDR3 gives the full variable domain: EPEVTQTPSHQVTQMGQEVILRCVPISNHLYFYWYRQILGQKVEFLVSFYNNEISEKSEIFDDQFSVERPDGSNFTLKIRSTKLEDSAMYFCAGYRDRGSEAFFGQGTRLTVV.

The CDR3: CASSEFEMNTEAFF. The CDR3 DNA sequence: TGCGCCAGCAGTGAGTTCGAAATGAACACTGAAGCTTTCTTT. The chain uses TRBV10-2 and TRBJ1-1; D is unclear. Germline loops: CDR1 WSHSY, CDR2 SAAADI. This CDR3 spans 14 amino acids. The V gene lost 1 base and the J gene lost 0 bases, with 6 bases spanning the gap.

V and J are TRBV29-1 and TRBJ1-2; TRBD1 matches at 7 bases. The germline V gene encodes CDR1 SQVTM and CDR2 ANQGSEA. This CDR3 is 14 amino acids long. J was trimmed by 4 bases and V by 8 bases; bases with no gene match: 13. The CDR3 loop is CSLELAGGSYGYTF. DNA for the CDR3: TGCAGCCTAGAGTTGGCAGGGGGTTCCTATGGCTACACCTTC.

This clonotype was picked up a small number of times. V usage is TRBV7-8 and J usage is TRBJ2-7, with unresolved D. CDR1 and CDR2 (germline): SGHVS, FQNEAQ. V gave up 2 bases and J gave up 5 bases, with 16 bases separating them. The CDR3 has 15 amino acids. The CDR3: CASSLRTDALNEQYF. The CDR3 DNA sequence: TGTGCCAGCAGCTTACGGACGGACGCGTTGAACGAGCAGTACTTC.

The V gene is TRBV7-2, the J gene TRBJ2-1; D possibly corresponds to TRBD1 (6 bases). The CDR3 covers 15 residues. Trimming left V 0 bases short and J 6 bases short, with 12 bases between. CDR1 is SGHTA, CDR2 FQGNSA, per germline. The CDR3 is CASSLAGAGLNEQFF. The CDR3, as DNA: TGTGCCAGCAGCTTAGCGGGGGCAGGGCTCAATGAGCAGTTCTTC.

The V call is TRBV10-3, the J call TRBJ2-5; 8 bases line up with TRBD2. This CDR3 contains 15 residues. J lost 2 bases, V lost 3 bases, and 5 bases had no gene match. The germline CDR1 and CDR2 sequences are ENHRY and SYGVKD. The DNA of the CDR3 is TGTGCCATCAGTGAAGGCGGGGGGCTACAAGAGACCCAGTACTTC. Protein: CAISEGGGLQETQYF.